Listed below are T cell receptor beta chains from one sample, sequenced in a study of blood T cell repertoires in COVID-19. The data were produced by immunoSEQ multiplex PCR, yet TCRdb's version contains in-frame clones alone and is incomplete. Found here are a few hundred thousand clones, around nine tenths of them singletons; the top ten hold around 9.1%. Material for sequencing was peripheral blood. Receptors were obtained from a man between 40 and 49 years old who had recovered from COVID-19. The CDR3 runs from the conserved cysteine through the conserved F or W. The D gene is left open where the match is weak. Only part of the rows carry a size: once, few, many, or a class if the clone is expanded.

abundance | j_gene | d_gene | v_gene | CDR3nt | CDR3aa
few | TRBJ2-3 | . | TRBV7-2 | TGTGCCAGCAGCCTACGCGGGTCGGGAGTCACAGATACGCAGTATTTT | CASSLRGSGVTDTQYF
. | TRBJ2-3 | TRBD2 | TRBV5-4 | TGTGCCACCCTTAGCGGGAGGGCCGGAGATACGCAGTATTTT | CATLSGRAGDTQYF
. | TRBJ2-7 | . | TRBV11-2 | TGTGCCAGCAGCTTAGAAGGGGGTCCCCTATACGAGCAGTACTTC | CASSLEGGPLYEQYF
. | TRBJ2-6 | . | TRBV6-5 | TGTGCCAGCAGTCCCCGAGCGACTGGGGCCAACGTCCTGACTTTC | CASSPRATGANVLTF
. | TRBJ1-1 | . | TRBV19 | TGTGCCAGTAGTATTGGCAGGTCAGCGAACACTGAAGCTTTCTTT | CASSIGRSANTEAFF
. | TRBJ2-1 | . | TRBV5-4 | TGTGCCAGCGCGGGCCAAAATCTGAATGAGCAGTTCTTC | CASAGQNLNEQFF
few | TRBJ2-1 | . | TRBV27 | TGTGCCAGCAGGAACGGGCCAGAGGGACAGTTCTTC | CASRNGPEGQFF
. | TRBJ2-7 | TRBD2 | TRBV28 | TGTGCCAGCAGCCCTTCGCGGGGGACTAGCGGGGGACCAATAAAGAGCTCCTACGAGCAGTACTTC | CASSPSRGTSGGPIKSSYEQYF
. | TRBJ1-2 | . | TRBV6-5 | TGTGCCAGCAGTTACTCGAGGGCCAAGAACTATGGCTACACCTTC | CASSYSRAKNYGYTF
. | TRBJ2-2 | . | TRBV7-7 | TGTGCCAGCAGCTTAGTGGTTGAGGCGAACACCGGGGAGCTGTTTTTT | CASSLVVEANTGELFF
. | TRBJ2-7 | TRBD1 | TRBV11-3 | TGTGCCAGCAGCAAAGGGACAGGGTACGACGAGCAGTACTTC | CASSKGTGYDEQYF
. | TRBJ2-6 | . | TRBV7-2 | TGTGCCAGCGTCGAGAACTCTGGGGCCAACGTCCTGACTTTC | CASVENSGANVLTF
. | TRBJ1-4 | TRBD1 | TRBV19 | TGTGCCAGTAGTACCTTACCAAACAGGGGAAGTAATGAAAAACTGTTTTTT | CASSTLPNRGSNEKLFF
few | TRBJ1-5 | . | TRBV4-1 | TGCGCCAGCAGCCAAGAGGTCACACCCGGGCAGCCCCAGCATTTT | CASSQEVTPGQPQHF
. | TRBJ2-5 | TRBD2 | TRBV5-1 | TGCGCCAGCAGCCGGTTGACTAGCGGGAAGGAGACCCAGTACTTC | CASSRLTSGKETQYF
few | TRBJ1-5 | TRBD1 | TRBV3-1/TRBV3-2 | TGTGCCAGCAGCCAAAGGGGGCAACTTGAGCCCCAGCATTTT | CASSQRGQLEPQHF
. | TRBJ1-2 | . | TRBV6-5 | TGTGCCAGCAGGTCCCCGGGGGCTAACTATGGCTACACCTTC | CASRSPGANYGYTF
once | TRBJ2-5 | . | TRBV7-9 | TGTGCCAGCAGCTTAGCGCGGGCGGTGGAGACCCAGTACTTC | CASSLARAVETQYF
. | TRBJ1-1 | TRBD1 | TRBV2 | TGTGCCAGCAGTGTGACAGGGGGCCGGGGGAACACTGAAGCTTTCTTT | CASSVTGGRGNTEAFF
few | TRBJ1-5 | . | TRBV21-1 | TGTGCCAGCAGCAAAGAGCCAGGGTCCGAAATGGAACCCCAGCATTTT | CASSKEPGSEMEPQHF
once | TRBJ2-7 | . | TRBV4-1 | TGCGCCAGCAGCCTCGGCCCGGAGGGCTACGAGCAGTACTTC | CASSLGPEGYEQYF
once | TRBJ2-2 | . | TRBV11-2 | TGTGCCAGCAGCTTATGGGACTCGAACACCGGGGAGCTGTTTTTT | CASSLWDSNTGELFF
. | TRBJ2-3 | . | TRBV5-4 | TGTGCCAGCAGCCGGACTAACACAGATACGCAGTATTTT | CASSRTNTDTQYF
. | TRBJ1-1 | . | TRBV19 | TGTGCCAGTAATAATAGGTATTTTAACCCTAGGGGGACTGAAGCTTTCTTT | CASNNRYFNPRGTEAFF
. | TRBJ2-1 | TRBD2 | TRBV19 | TGTGCCAGTAGGCCAGCGGGAGGGACCCTATACAATGAGCAGTTCTTC | CASRPAGGTLYNEQFF
. | TRBJ1-6 | TRBD1 | TRBV13 | TGTGCCAGCAGCTGGGGGGACAGCCGCTCCTATAATTCACCCCTCCACTTT | CASSWGDSRSYNSPLHF
. | TRBJ1-1 | TRBD1 | TRBV27 | TGTGCCAGCTCTTTTTTGACACCGGGACAGGCGATTGTGAACACTGAAGCTTTCTTT | CASSFLTPGQAIVNTEAFF
. | TRBJ1-2 | . | TRBV2 | TGTGCCAGCAGTGCTGGGACACCTAACTATGGCTACACCTTC | CASSAGTPNYGYTF
. | TRBJ1-2 | . | TRBV19 | TGTGCCAGTAGTATAACTCAGGGGATCCTGGGCTATGGCTACACCTTC | CASSITQGILGYGYTF
. | TRBJ2-1 | TRBD2 | TRBV19 | TGTGCCAGTAGTATAAGGGTAATAGCGGGAGGCTACAATGAGCAGTTCTTC | CASSIRVIAGGYNEQFF
. | TRBJ2-3 | . | TRBV18 | TGTGCCAGCTCACCACTTCAGACAGATACGCAGTATTTT | CASSPLQTDTQYF
once | TRBJ2-2 | TRBD1 | TRBV5-1 | TGCGCCAGCAGCGACAGGGGTGGAACCGGGGAGCTGTTTTTT | CASSDRGGTGELFF
. | TRBJ1-2 | . | TRBV18 | TGTGCCAGCTCACTTGACACCAGCGGGACTGGCTACACCTTC | CASSLDTSGTGYTF
. | TRBJ2-5 | TRBD2 | TRBV5-4 | TGTGCCAGCAGCTCGCCACGGGGGTTAGGGACTAGCGGGGGACAAGAGACCCAGTACTTC | CASSSPRGLGTSGGQETQYF
many | TRBJ2-5 | TRBD2 | TRBV5-1 | TGCGCCAGCAGCTCCCTTGGCGGGAGGGCCAGGGATCAGACCCAGTACTTC | CASSSLGGRARDQTQYF
once | TRBJ2-7 | . | TRBV19 | TGTGCCAGTAGTATAGTTGGGCCCTACGAGCAGTACTTC | CASSIVGPYEQYF
. | TRBJ1-6 | TRBD1 | TRBV6-2/TRBV6-3 | TGTGCCAGCAGCCCGTGGGGGCCACGGGACAGCTCCTATAATTCACCCCTCCACTTT | CASSPWGPRDSSYNSPLHF
. | TRBJ2-7 | . | TRBV18 | TGTGCCAGCTCACAAAGTCCCGGCTACGAGCAGTACTTC | CASSQSPGYEQYF
. | TRBJ1-2 | TRBD1 | TRBV12-3/TRBV12-4 | TGTGCCAGCAGTTGGGGACAGGGGAGGGGCTACACCTTC | CASSWGQGRGYTF
. | TRBJ2-4 | . | TRBV5-4 | TGTGCCAGCAGCTTGGCGGGGAGTCCCAAAAACATTCAGTACTTC | CASSLAGSPKNIQYF
. | TRBJ1-1 | TRBD1 | TRBV6-2/TRBV6-3 | TGTGCCAGCAGTTACTCGGGACAGGGCCCGTGGACTGAAGCTTTCTTT | CASSYSGQGPWTEAFF
. | TRBJ2-3 | TRBD2 | TRBV4-2 | TGTGCCAGCAGCCAGGGTATCGGCGCAGGTCCAGCGGGGTCCCTAGATACGCAGTATTTT | CASSQGIGAGPAGSLDTQYF
. | TRBJ2-3 | TRBD1 | TRBV20-1 | TGCAGTGCTAGTGCGGACGACAGGGTAAATACGCAGTATTTT | CSASADDRVNTQYF